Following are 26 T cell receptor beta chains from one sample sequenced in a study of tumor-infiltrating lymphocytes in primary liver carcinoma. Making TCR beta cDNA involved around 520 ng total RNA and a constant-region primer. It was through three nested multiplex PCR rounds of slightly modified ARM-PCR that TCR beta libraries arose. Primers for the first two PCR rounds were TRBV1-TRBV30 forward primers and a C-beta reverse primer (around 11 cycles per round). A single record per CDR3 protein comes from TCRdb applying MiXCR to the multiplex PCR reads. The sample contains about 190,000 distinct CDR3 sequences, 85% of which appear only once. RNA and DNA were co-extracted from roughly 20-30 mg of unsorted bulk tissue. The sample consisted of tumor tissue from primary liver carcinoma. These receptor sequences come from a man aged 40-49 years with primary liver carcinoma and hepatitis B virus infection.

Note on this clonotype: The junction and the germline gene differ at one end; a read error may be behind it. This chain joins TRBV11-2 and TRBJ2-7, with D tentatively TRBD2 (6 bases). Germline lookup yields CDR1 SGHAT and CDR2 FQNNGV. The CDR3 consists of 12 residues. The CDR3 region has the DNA TGTGCCAGCAGCATAGCGGTCGGCGAGCAATACTTT. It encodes CASSIAVGEQYF.

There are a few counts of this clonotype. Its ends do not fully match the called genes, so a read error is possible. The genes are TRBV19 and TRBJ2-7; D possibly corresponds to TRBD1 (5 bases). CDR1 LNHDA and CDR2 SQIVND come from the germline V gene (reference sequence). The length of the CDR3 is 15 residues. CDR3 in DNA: TGTGCCAATAGTATTACAGGTCCTGGGAACTACGAGCAGTACTTC. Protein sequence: CANSITGPGNYEQYF.

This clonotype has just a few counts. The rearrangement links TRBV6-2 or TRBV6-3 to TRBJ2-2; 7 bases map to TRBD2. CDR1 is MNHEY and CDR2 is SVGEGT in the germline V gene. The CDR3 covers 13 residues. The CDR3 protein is CVSSWTRTGELFF. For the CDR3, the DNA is TGTGTCAGTAGCTGGACTAGAACCGGGGAGCTGTTTTTT.

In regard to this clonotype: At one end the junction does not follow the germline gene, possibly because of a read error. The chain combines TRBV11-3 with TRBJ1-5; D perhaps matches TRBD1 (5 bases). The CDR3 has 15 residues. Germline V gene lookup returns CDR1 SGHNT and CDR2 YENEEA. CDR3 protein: CASSLDLGVVQPRYF. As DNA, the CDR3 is TGTGCCAGCAGCTTAGATCTGGGGGTGGTTCAGCCCCGGTATTTT.

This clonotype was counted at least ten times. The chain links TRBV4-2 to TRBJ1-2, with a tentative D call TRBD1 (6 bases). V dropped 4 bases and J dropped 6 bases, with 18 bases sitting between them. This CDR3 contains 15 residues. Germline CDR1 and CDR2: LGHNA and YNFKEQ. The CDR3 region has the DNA TGTGCCAGCAGCCCGAGGGGGGATCTCAACGATGGCTACACCTTC. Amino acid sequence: CASSPRGDLNDGYTF.

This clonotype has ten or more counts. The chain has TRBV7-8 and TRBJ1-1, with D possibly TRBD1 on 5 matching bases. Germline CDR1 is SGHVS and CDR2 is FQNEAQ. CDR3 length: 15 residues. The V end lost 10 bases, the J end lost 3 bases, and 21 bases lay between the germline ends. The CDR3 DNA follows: TGTGCCAACCGGGACCGAGGGTATCGGGACACTGAAGCTTTCTTT. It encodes CANRDRGYRDTEAFF. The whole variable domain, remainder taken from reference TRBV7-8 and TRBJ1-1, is GAGVSQSPRYKVAKRGQDVALRCDPISGHVSLFWYQQALGQGPEFLTYFQNEAQLDKSGLPSDRFFAERPEGSVSTLKIQRTQQEDSAVYLCANRDRGYRDTEAFFGQGTRLTVV.

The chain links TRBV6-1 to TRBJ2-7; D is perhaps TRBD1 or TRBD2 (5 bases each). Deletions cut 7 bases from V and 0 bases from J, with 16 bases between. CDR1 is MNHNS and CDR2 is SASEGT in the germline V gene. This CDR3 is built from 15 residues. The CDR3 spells CASNVGTVASYEQYF. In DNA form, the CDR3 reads TGTGCCAGCAATGTTGGGACGGTGGCCTCCTACGAGCAGTACTTC.

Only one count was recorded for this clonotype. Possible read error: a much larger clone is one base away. This chain's CDR3 is CASILTKNIQYF. The CDR3 DNA sequence: TGTGCCAGCATTTTAACTAAAAACATTCAGTACTTC. The V and J genes are TRBV28 and TRBJ2-4; no clear D. The CDR3 contains 12 residues. Germline V lookup: CDR1 MDHEN, CDR2 SYDVKM.

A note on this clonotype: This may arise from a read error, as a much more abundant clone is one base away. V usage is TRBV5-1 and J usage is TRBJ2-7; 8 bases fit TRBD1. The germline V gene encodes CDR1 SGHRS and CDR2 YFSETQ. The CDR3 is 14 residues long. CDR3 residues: CASSYSDRAHEHYF. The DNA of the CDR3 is TGCGCCAGCAGCTATTCGGACAGGGCGCACGAGCACTACTTC.

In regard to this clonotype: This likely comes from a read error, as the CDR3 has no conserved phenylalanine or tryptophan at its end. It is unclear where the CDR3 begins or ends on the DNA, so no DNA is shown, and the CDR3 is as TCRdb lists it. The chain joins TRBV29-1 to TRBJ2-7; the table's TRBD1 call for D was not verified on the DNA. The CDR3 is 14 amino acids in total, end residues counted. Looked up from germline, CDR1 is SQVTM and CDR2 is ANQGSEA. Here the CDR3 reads CSARQGSRIYVRYL.

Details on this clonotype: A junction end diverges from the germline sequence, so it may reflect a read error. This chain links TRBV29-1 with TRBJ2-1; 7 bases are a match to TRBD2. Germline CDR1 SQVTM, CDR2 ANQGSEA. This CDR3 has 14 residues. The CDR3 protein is CSFPLAAQYNEPSF. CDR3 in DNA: TGCAGCTTTCCCCTAGCGGCACAATACAATGAGCCGTCCTTC.

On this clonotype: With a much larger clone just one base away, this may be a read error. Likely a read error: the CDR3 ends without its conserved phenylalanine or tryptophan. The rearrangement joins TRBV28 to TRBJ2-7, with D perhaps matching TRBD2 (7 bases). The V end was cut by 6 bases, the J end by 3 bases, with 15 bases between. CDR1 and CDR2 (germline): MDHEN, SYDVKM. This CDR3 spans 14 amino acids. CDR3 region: CASRAGQNLYEQYS. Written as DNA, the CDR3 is TGTGCCAGCAGAGCGGGACAAAACCTCTACGAGCAGTACTCC.

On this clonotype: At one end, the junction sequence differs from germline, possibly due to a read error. The CDR3 region has the DNA TGTGCCAGTAGCCCCAGTTGGACTAGCATGGAGGCCTTTGGAGAGAACCAGTACTTC. As protein: CASSPSWTSMEAFGENQYF. The chain recombines TRBV4-2 with TRBJ2-5; 8 nucleotides match TRBD2. The CDR3 is 19 amino acids. Germline CDR1 LGHNA, CDR2 YNFKEQ.

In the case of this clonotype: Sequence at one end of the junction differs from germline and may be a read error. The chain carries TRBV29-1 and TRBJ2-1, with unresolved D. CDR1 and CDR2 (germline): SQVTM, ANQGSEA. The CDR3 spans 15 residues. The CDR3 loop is CNVDLSRADTNEQIF. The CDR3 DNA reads TGCAACGTTGATCTTTCTAGGGCCGATACCAATGAACAGATCTTC.

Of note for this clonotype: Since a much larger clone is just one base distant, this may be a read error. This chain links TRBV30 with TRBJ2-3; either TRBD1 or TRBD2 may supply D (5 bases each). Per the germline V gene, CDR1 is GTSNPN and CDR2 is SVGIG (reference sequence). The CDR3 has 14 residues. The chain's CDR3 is CAWGPGAGTNTQYF. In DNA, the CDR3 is TGTGCCTGGGGGCCCGGGGCCGGCACAAATACGCAGTATTTT.

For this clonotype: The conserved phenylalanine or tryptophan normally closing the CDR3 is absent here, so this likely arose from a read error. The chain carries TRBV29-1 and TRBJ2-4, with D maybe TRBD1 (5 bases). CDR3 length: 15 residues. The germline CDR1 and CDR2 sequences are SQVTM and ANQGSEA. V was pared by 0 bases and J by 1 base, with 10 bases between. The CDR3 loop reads CSVEDARVAKNIQYL. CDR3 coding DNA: TGCAGCGTTGAAGATGCCAGGGTGGCCAAAAACATTCAGTACTTG.

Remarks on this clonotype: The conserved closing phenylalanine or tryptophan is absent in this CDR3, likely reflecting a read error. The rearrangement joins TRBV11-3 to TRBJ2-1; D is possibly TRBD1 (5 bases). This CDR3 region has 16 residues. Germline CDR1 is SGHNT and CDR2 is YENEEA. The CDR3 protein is CTSSLATGADYNEQFS. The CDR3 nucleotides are TGTACCAGCAGCTTAGCTACTGGGGCAGACTACAATGAGCAGTTCTCC.

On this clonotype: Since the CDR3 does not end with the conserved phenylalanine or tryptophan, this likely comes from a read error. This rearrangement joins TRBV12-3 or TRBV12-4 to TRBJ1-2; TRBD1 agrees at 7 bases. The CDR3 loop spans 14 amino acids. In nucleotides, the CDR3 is TGTACCAGCACCCCAGGGGGAGAAAACTATGGCTACACCTCC. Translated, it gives CTSTPGGENYGYTS.

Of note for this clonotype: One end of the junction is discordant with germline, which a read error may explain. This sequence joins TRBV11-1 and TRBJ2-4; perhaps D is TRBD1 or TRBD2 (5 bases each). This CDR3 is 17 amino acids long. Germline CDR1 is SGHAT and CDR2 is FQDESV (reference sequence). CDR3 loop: CASSFTGTSRTKHIQYF. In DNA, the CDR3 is TGTGCCAGCAGCTTTACCGGGACCAGCAGGACCAAACACATTCAGTACTTC.

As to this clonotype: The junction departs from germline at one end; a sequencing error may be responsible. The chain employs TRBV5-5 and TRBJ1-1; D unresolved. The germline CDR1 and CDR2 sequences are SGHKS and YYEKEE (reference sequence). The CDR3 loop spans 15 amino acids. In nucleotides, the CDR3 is TGTGCTAGCAGCCATGAGGCTGAGTGGTACACTGAAGCTTTCTTT. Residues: CASSHEAEWYTEAFF.

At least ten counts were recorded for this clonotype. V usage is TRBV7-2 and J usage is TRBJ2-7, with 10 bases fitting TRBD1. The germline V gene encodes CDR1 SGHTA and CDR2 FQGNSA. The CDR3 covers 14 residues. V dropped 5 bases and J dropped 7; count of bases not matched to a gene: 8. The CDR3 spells CASSRQGAGGEQYF. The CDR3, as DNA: TGTGCCAGCAGCCGACAGGGGGCTGGGGGTGAGCAGTACTTC.

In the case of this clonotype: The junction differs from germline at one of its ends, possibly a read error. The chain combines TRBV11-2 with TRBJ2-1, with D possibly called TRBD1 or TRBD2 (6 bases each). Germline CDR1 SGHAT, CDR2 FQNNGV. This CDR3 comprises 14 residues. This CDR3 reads CARNLGGLNNEQFF. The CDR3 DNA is TGTGCCAGGAACTTAGGGGGGTTGAACAACGAGCAGTTCTTC.

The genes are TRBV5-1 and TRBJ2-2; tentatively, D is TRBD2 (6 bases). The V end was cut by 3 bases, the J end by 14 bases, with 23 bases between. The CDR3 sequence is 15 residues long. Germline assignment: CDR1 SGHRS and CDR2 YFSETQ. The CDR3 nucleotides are TGCGCCAGCAGCTCGGCCGCAGCAAACACCGGGGGACTGTTTTTT. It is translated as CASSSAAANTGGLFF. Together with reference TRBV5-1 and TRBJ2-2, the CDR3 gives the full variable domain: KAGVTQTPRYLIKTRGQQVTLSCSPISGHRSVSWYQQTPGQGLQFLFEYFSETQRNKGNFPGRFSGRQFSNSRSEMNVSTLELGDSALYLCASSSAAANTGGLFFGEGSRLTVL.

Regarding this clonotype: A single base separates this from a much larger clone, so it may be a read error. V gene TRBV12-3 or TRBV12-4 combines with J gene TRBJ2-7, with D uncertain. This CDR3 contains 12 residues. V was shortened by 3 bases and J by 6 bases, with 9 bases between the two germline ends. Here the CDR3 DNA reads TGTGCCAGCAGTTTGTCGACGGGCGAGCAGTACTTC. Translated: CASSLSTGEQYF.

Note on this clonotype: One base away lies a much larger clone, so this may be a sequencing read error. The chain's CDR3 is CASKLTGLSYNEQFF. In DNA, the CDR3 is TGTGCCAGCAAGCTGACGGGACTTTCCTACAATGAGCAGTTCTTC. V gene TRBV28 combines with J gene TRBJ2-1; the D gene is possibly TRBD2 (6 bases). Germline assignment: CDR1 MDHEN and CDR2 SYDVKM. V was trimmed by 7 bases and J by 1 base, leaving 14 bases between them. The CDR3 runs 15 residues. The complete variable domain, with remaining parts taken from reference TRBV28 and TRBJ2-1, reads DVKVTQSSRYLVKRTGEKVFLECVQDMDHENMFWYRQDPGLGLRLIYFSYDVKMKEKGDIPEGYSVSREKKERFSLILESASTNQTSMYLCASKLTGLSYNEQFFGPGTRLTVL.

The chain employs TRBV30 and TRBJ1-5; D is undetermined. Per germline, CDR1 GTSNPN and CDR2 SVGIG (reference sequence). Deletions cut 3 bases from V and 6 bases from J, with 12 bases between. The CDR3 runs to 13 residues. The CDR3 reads CAWSPGGSQPQHF. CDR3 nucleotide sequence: TGTGCCTGGAGCCCTGGAGGCAGTCAGCCCCAGCATTTT.